Shown below are 7 T cell receptor beta chains from a single sample sequenced in a study of CD8+CD57+ T cells in acquired aplastic anemia. Only patients with CD8+CD57+ cell expansion on flow cytometry were chosen for sequencing. The template used for profiling TCR beta VDJ and CDR3 was genomic DNA. Each CDR3 protein is one row after TCRdb ran MiXCR on the reads. This sample has roughly 150,000 distinct CDR3 sequences, with about half found just once. Sequenced material: sorted CD4+, CD8+, or CD8+CD57+ T cells (not recorded which) from PBMCs. The receptors originated from a human donor with aplastic anemia.

The count of this clonotype is one. The chain carries TRBV9 and TRBJ1-1; 8 bases are a match to TRBD1. V lost 3 bases, J lost 0 bases, and 4 bases stayed unmatched. Germline V gives CDR1 SGDLS, CDR2 YYNGEE. This CDR3 spans 15 amino acids. The CDR3 region is CASSARTGMNTEAFF. The CDR3 coding sequence is TGTGCCAGCAGCGCTAGGACAGGGATGAACACTGAAGCTTTCTTT.

This clonotype appeared many times. The chain links TRBV4-2 to TRBJ2-1; TRBD1 is a possible D gene (5 bases). CDR1 is LGHNA, CDR2 YNFKEQ, per germline. CDR3 length: 13 residues. Trimming stripped 6 bases from V and 5 bases from J, with 11 bases between. The CDR3 DNA reads TGTGCCAGCAGGCAGGGTGGGGACAATGAGCAGTTCTTC. This codes for CASRQGGDNEQFF.

This clonotype appeared once. This chain connects TRBV19 to TRBJ1-5, with 8 bases identical to TRBD1. Germline trimming cut 5 bases from V and 7 bases from J; bases unmatched to any gene: 7. The germline V gene encodes CDR1 LNHDA and CDR2 SQIVND (reference sequence). This CDR3 comprises 14 residues. CDR3 loop: CASSRTGSEQPQHF. The CDR3 DNA reads as TGTGCCAGTAGTCGGACAGGGAGTGAGCAGCCCCAGCATTTT.

The chain joins TRBV11-2 to TRBJ2-3; TRBD2 might be the D (6 bases). The CDR3 is 16 residues long. The V end was cut by 1 base, the J end by 0 bases, with 11 bases between. The V gene's germline CDR1 is SGHAT and CDR2 FQNNGV. CDR3 region: CASSLGGTGSTDTQYF. In DNA form, the CDR3 reads TGTGCCAGCAGCTTAGGGGGGACTGGGAGCACAGATACGCAGTATTTT.

For this clonotype: One end of the junction fails to match germline, which may point to a read error. The chain employs TRBV3-1 and TRBJ1-2; 10 bases map to TRBD1. This CDR3 comprises 15 residues. The germline V gene encodes CDR1 LGHDT and CDR2 YNNKEL (reference sequence). The DNA of the CDR3 is TGTGCCAGCAGCCAAGAAGCCGGGACAGGGGTGGGCTGCACCTTC. This sequence encodes CASSQEAGTGVGCTF. The variable domain in full, completed from reference TRBV3-1 and TRBJ1-2, reads DTAVSQTPKYLVTQMGNDKSIKCEQNLGHDTMYWYKQDSKKFLKIMFSYNNKELIINETVPNRFSPKSPDKAHLNLHINSLELGDSAVYFCASSQEAGTGVGCTFGSGTRLTVV.

The rearrangement joins TRBV14 to TRBJ2-1; D is possibly TRBD1 or TRBD2 (5 bases each). The CDR3 extends over 16 amino acids. Trimming removed 1 base from V and 8 bases from J, with 18 bases in between. Germline loops: CDR1 SGHDN, CDR2 FVKESK. As DNA, the CDR3 is TGTGCCAGCAGCCAAGGTGAACTAGGACATAACGATGAGCAGTTCTTC. Translating gives CASSQGELGHNDEQFF.

The J gene is TRBJ1-6, the V gene TRBV9; TRBD1 matches at 9 bases. V shed 3 bases, J shed 9 bases, and the junction held 4 bases outside the gene matches. CDR1 and CDR2 (germline): SGDLS, YYNGEE. The CDR3 sequence is 14 residues long. Here the CDR3 reads CASSARDRASPLHF. CDR3 nucleotide sequence: TGTGCCAGCAGCGCTCGGGACAGGGCTTCACCCCTCCACTTT. Based on the CDR3 plus reference TRBV9 and TRBJ1-6, the full variable domain is DSGVTQTPKHLITATGQRVTLRCSPRSGDLSVYWYQQSLDQGLQFLIQYYNGEERAKGNILERFSAQQFPDLHSELNLSSLELGDSALYFCASSARDRASPLHFGNGTRLTVT.